This is a list of T cell receptor beta chains from one sample in a study of beta chain features in type 1 diabetes. Some clones are missing from TCRdb's copy, which holds only in-frame ones; the method was immunoSEQ multiplex PCR. The data hold approximately 40,000 clones, with roughly 50% observed a single time. Material for sequencing was stem cell memory CD4+ T cells from blood. Receptors originate from a woman under 40 in good health. The conserved cysteine and the conserved F or W are not part of the CDR3 here. The order of the fields is J gene, V gene, CDR3 protein.

>TRBJ2-7|TRBV28
ASSPGTGSNEQY
>TRBJ2-7|TRBV5-4
ASSLLGGAYEQY
>TRBJ2-2|TRBV28
ASSWRTSGYTGELF
>TRBJ2-7|TRBV28
ASSFRDRASYEQY
>TRBJ1-3|TRBV4-2
ASSQVEGGARGNTIY
>TRBJ1-5|TRBV4-1
ASSQVGGYSNQPQH
>TRBJ2-7|TRBV27
ASSVGRVPAEQY
>TRBJ2-1|TRBV7-2
ASSLQRSSYNEQF
>TRBJ1-2|TRBV7-9
ASSFGYGYT
>TRBJ2-1|TRBV28
ASSLSGTGEINEQF
>TRBJ1-1|TRBV7-6
ASGNGQPNTEAF
>TRBJ2-5|TRBV6-5
ASSYFRGSWETQY
>TRBJ1-1|TRBV7-2
ASSSALAEAF
>TRBJ2-1|TRBV9
ASSAGGTSGAGEQF
>TRBJ1-5|TRBV29-1
SVGTGNQPQH
>TRBJ2-1|TRBV4-1
ASSTLAGNYNEQF
>TRBJ2-7|TRBV5-5
ASSPRGTGVHEQY
>TRBJ2-6|TRBV29-1
SVPGGEEGHGANVLT
>TRBJ2-7|TRBV7-2
ASSLIGGTYEQY
>TRBJ2-5|TRBV18
ASSPNSPRETQY
>TRBJ2-7|TRBV7-9
ASSPGLAEPYEQY
>TRBJ2-1|TRBV5-6
ASRALAGVVEQF
>TRBJ2-6|TRBV7-9
ASSLLPGAAGANVLT
>TRBJ2-7|TRBV19
ASSLGRSYEQY
>TRBJ2-1|TRBV7-3
ASSSAGGPYNEQF
>TRBJ2-3|TRBV2
ASSEAPPGLTDTQY
>TRBJ1-5|TRBV18
ASSPREGTGNNQPQH
>TRBJ2-3|TRBV28
ASSFPGWAVRDTQY
>TRBJ2-1|TRBV2
ASSAGTSGTNEQF
>TRBJ2-1|TRBV20-1
SANYNEQF
>TRBJ2-4|TRBV28
ASSLAVSNIQY
>TRBJ2-7|TRBV7-9
ASSLIMGQLAEQY
>TRBJ2-7|TRBV5-6
ASRPTGGVYEQY
>TRBJ2-5|TRBV29-1
SVDGGAQETQY
>TRBJ2-3|TRBV7-8
ATTRGSGLSSTDTQY
>TRBJ2-1|TRBV5-8
ASNPGLFNEQF
>TRBJ2-7|TRBV7-9
ATGTTGEQY
>TRBJ2-1|TRBV5-1
ASSFDRGRTYNEQF
>TRBJ2-3|TRBV12-5
ASGLQAAGGTDTQY
>TRBJ2-7|TRBV5-1
ASSSEGAGGVYSFYEQY
>TRBJ2-1|TRBV14
ASSQPGKELAGVENEQF
>TRBJ2-7|TRBV9
ASSAGLAGSYEQY
>TRBJ2-1|TRBV6-5
ASSGLAGSFEQF
>TRBJ2-7|TRBV6-6
ASSYSPRNEYEQY
>TRBJ1-4|TRBV7-2
ASRDRGRGSKLF
>TRBJ2-2|TRBV4-2
ASSRTGLAGRTGELF
>TRBJ1-5|TRBV7-2
ASSAGVFGQPQH
>TRBJ2-1|TRBV29-1
SVGKREVYNEQF
>TRBJ2-2|TRBV7-3
ASSPSGANTGELF
>TRBJ1-2|TRBV18
ASSPSVAPSDYGYT
>TRBJ2-7|TRBV18
ASSPPGQFSYEQY
>TRBJ2-1|TRBV7-2
ASSSRAGEWNEQF
>TRBJ2-1|TRBV7-3
ASSLGLAARHEQF
>TRBJ2-5|TRBV6-5
ASSFQGVETQY
>TRBJ2-5|TRBV28
ASSSRRNRETQY